The clone carrying this T cell receptor beta chain was counted between two and nine times. Its antigen is not identified. These data belong to a study of T-cell memory formation after mild COVID-19. Overall study: Largely donor-specific sequence clusters came from two donors.

The germline gives CDR1 SGHAT, CDR2 FQNNGV. The CDR3 consists of 17 residues. V gave up 5 bases and J gave up 4 bases; unmatched junction bases: 7. It was 5'RACE with constant-segment primers that produced the TCR alpha and TCR beta cDNA libraries, which carried sample barcodes and UMIs. TCRdb redid the calling of the 5' RACE reads with MiXCR, one entry per CDR3 protein. The data hold about 400,000 distinct CDR3 sequences, with 20% to 30% observed a single time. Study results and caveats: While clones contracting from day 15 to 85 were balanced between CD4 and CD8, later expanders leaned CD4+. There were some responding clones in pre-infection memory, which suggested that cross-reactive memory had joined.

Sequencing was done on a sample of PBMCs or a T cell subset sorted from them (not recorded which). The J gene is TRBJ2-1, the V gene TRBV11-2; TRBD2 matches 14 bases. This sequence was found in an adult woman who had mild COVID-19 (a few samples of this study predate the infection). Cell type and time point are not known. CDR3 sequence reads: CASSPHRLAGGYNEQFF. The CDR3 DNA is TGTGCCAGCAGCCCCCACCGACTAGCGGGGGGGTACAATGAGCAGTTCTTC.